This T cell receptor (beta chain) was captured by sequencing in a study of blood T cell repertoires in COVID-19. At the level of the study: Acute and convalescent COVID-19 specimens originated in the United States, Italy and Spain. Sources were T cells, B-cell-depleted T cells, or PBMCs; the material itself was cDNA or gDNA.

The table came from immunoSEQ multiplex PCR; TCRdb's copy has only in-frame clones and leaves some out. The sample carries about 340,000 clones, 65% to 90% recorded once. The germline gives CDR1 SGHTA, CDR2 FQGNSA. Trimming cost V 5 bases and J 0 bases, with 8 bases left between them. The CDR3 runs 14 residues. Participant-reported clinical history was the basis for cohort assignment. This sequence joins TRBV7-2 and TRBJ1-3; D remains ambiguous. Specimen: PBMCs or T cells enriched from blood (not recorded which). This TCR was recovered from a woman in her 40s with acute COVID-19. The CDR3 sequence is CASSRSRSGNTIYF. CDR3 bases: TGTGCCAGCAGCAGAAGCCGCTCTGGAAACACCATATATTTT.